Presented here are 11 T cell receptor beta chains from one specimen sequenced in a study of T cell responses to AZD1222 COVID-19 vaccine. Sequencing was performed with immunoSEQ multiplex PCR; in TCRdb, only in-frame clones are kept and a portion is missing. The sample contains about 100,000 clones, around nine tenths of which appear only once. The source was peripheral blood, collected on day 0 of AZD1222 vaccination. The receptors were sampled from an adult in good health.

This chain joins TRBV6-6 and TRBJ1-1; D may be TRBD1 (5 bases). Trimming left V 2 bases short and J 2 bases short, with 9 bases between. CDR3 length: 14 amino acids. The germline V gene has CDR1 MNHNY and CDR2 SVGAGI (reference sequence). Here the CDR3 reads CASSYGGDNTEAFF. Written as DNA, the CDR3 is TGTGCCAGCAGTTACGGGGGTGATAACACTGAAGCTTTCTTT.

The chain uses TRBV19 and TRBJ2-6; 8 bases are shared with TRBD2. With 10 bases clipped from V and 1 base from J, the junction kept 12 bases outside the gene matches. CDR1 and CDR2 from the germline V gene are LNHDA and SQIVND (reference sequence). The length of the CDR3 is 17 residues. The CDR3 nucleotides read TGTGCCACGAGGGCGGGGGGATCTTTGTCTGGGGCCAACGTCCTGACTTTC. It codes for CATRAGGSLSGANVLTF. Together with reference TRBV19 and TRBJ2-6, the CDR3 gives the full variable domain: DGGITQSPKYLFRKEGQNVTLSCEQNLNHDAMYWYRQDPGQGLRLIYYSQIVNDFQKGDIAEGYSVSREKKESFPLTVTSAQKNPTAFYLCATRAGGSLSGANVLTFGAGSRLTVL.

The chain links TRBV2 to TRBJ1-6; D not certain. V dropped 5 bases and J dropped 1 base, with 9 bases sitting between them. The CDR3 sequence is 15 residues long. Germline V CDR1 and CDR2: SNHLY, FYNNEI. Here the CDR3 reads CASSLDRSYNSPLHF. CDR3 nucleotides: TGTGCCAGCAGTCTGGACCGGTCCTATAATTCACCCCTCCACTTT.

V gene TRBV5-1 combines with J gene TRBJ2-7; tentatively, D is TRBD1 or TRBD2 (5 bases each). The CDR3 is 15 amino acids. In germline, CDR1 is SGHRS, CDR2 YFSETQ. Trimming removed 0 bases at V and 3 bases at J, with 13 bases between. The DNA of the CDR3 is TGCGCCAGCAGCTTGGGGCCGGGGCCCAACTACGAGCAGTACTTC. Its translation is CASSLGPGPNYEQYF.

The rearrangement joins TRBV14 to TRBJ2-1; D uncertain. V shed 3 bases and J shed 4 bases, with 10 bases lying between them. CDR3 length: 14 residues. CDR1 and CDR2 (germline): SGHDN, FVKESK. CDR3 protein: CASSQGVLYNEQFF. The CDR3 bases are TGTGCCAGCAGCCAGGGCGTCCTATACAATGAGCAGTTCTTC.

The V gene is TRBV4-3, the J gene TRBJ1-4, with 8 positions matching TRBD1. J lost 5 bases, V lost 5 bases, and 7 bases had no gene match. Germline V gene lookup returns CDR1 LGHNA and CDR2 YSLEER. The CDR3 length is 15 residues. CDR3 bases: TGCGCCAGCAGCGCCGGAGACAGGGGAAATGAAAAACTGTTTTTT. This codes for CASSAGDRGNEKLFF.

Concerning this clone itself: Within the sample, other DNA sequences also encode this same CDR3. The V and J genes are TRBV12-3 or TRBV12-4 and TRBJ2-7, with unresolved D. V was trimmed by 1 base and J by 0 bases, leaving 4 bases between them. CDR3 length: 13 amino acids. CDR3 bases: TGTGCCAGCAGTTTAGGAGGCTCCTACGAGCAGTACTTC. This sequence encodes CASSLGGSYEQYF.

The V call is TRBV3-1 (or the pseudogene TRBV3-2), the J call TRBJ1-1; weak D call: TRBD1 (6 bases). The germline CDR1 and CDR2 sequences are LGHDT and YNNKEL (reference sequence). The V end was cut by 4 bases, the J end by 2 bases, with 11 bases between. The CDR3 is 14 residues long. CDR3 sequence: CASSLWTANTEAFF. DNA of the CDR3: TGTGCCAGCAGCCTTTGGACAGCCAACACTGAAGCTTTCTTT.

This clone appeared once. The CDR3 here is CASSLRTGELFF. The CDR3, as DNA: TGTGCCAGCAGCTTGCGAACCGGGGAGCTGTTTTTT. The rearrangement uses TRBV7-9 and TRBJ2-2, with unresolved D. The CDR3 sequence is 12 residues long. V was trimmed by 3 bases and J by 5 bases, leaving 4 bases between them. Per germline, CDR1 SEHNR and CDR2 FQNEAQ (reference sequence).

The chain couples TRBV5-6 to TRBJ1-2; TRBD1 matches 10 bases. The CDR3 loop spans 15 amino acids. Unmatched junction bases numbered 7, after V lost 4 bases and J lost 4 bases. Germline lookup yields CDR1 SGHDT and CDR2 YYEEEE. The CDR3 protein is CASSLSGTGVYGYTF. The CDR3 bases are TGTGCCAGCAGCCTGTCGGGGACAGGGGTCTATGGCTACACCTTC.

This chain uses TRBV7-2 with TRBJ1-2, with D uncertain. The germline V and J ends were trimmed by 4 bases and 0 bases, with 15 bases remaining between them. Germline lookup yields CDR1 SGHTA and CDR2 FQGNSA. The CDR3 runs 16 residues. This CDR3 reads CASSSVRTVTNYGYTF. The CDR3 nucleotides read TGTGCCAGCAGCTCCGTGAGGACGGTAACTAACTATGGCTACACCTTC.